The TCR beta chain described here comes from a study of blood T cell repertoires in COVID-19. Across the study: The cDNA or gDNA used as material had been derived from T cells, B-cell-depleted T cells, or PBMCs.

Individuals aged about 18 to 95 years were recruited from 24 US areas. Assignment of participants to cohorts was predicated upon participant-reported clinical history. With 2 bases removed from V and 8 bases from J, the gap between germline ends came to 12 bases. This CDR3 contains 13 residues. Germline V CDR1 and CDR2: MGHRA, YSYEKL. Generated by immunoSEQ multiplex PCR, the TCRdb table keeps only in-frame clones and is missing some. Counted here are about 350,000 clones, over 75% occurring once; the ten biggest clones make up roughly 1%. The receptor was derived from a woman in her twenties or thirties who had recovered from COVID-19. The specimen sequenced was PBMCs or T cells enriched from blood (not recorded which). The chain has TRBV4-1 and TRBJ1-2; D is possibly TRBD1 (6 bases). The CDR3, as DNA: TGCGCCAGCAGCCAAAGATCCGGACAGGGCTACACCTTC. Encoded protein: CASSQRSGQGYTF.